The clone carrying this T cell receptor (beta chain) appeared a single time. Its antigen remains unknown. This sample is drawn from a study of T cells after posttransplantation cyclophosphamide. Profiling relied on immunoSEQ multiplex PCR, and the TCRdb table lists in-frame clones only, not all of them. Of approximately 29,000 clones detected, roughly 85% appear once; the ten largest clones hold roughly 3.5%. General study points: TRB clonality was highly associated with recipient CMV seropositivity and reactivation.

This CDR3 has 14 amino acids. The V end lost 5 bases, the J end lost 2 bases, and 12 bases lay between the germline ends. Germline V lookup: CDR1 SNHLY, CDR2 FYNNEI. The chain has TRBV2 and TRBJ2-5; TRBD2 is a possible D gene (6 bases). The receptor's source is a man in his forties or fifties. The sequencing sample was made of PBMCs. CDR3 in DNA: TGTGCCAGCAGTTCACTTGCGGGGCAAGAGACCCAGTACTTC. It translates to CASSSLAGQETQYF.